These 13 T cell receptor beta chains share one sample of origin, sequenced in a study of blood T cell repertoires in COVID-19. Assay: immunoSEQ multiplex PCR; the TCRdb copy retains only in-frame clones and omits some. Of fewer than 250,000 clones in the sample, around 83% are singletons; the top ten hold 3.2%. Sequencing input: PBMCs or T cells enriched from blood (not recorded which). Source of these receptors: a woman in her 30s who had been exposed to COVID-19.

The V and J genes are TRBV5-4 and TRBJ1-5, with D unresolved. Germline lookup yields CDR1 SGHNT and CDR2 YYREEE (reference sequence). This CDR3 contains 13 residues. The ends were cut back, 0 bases at V and 5 bases at J, with 6 bases in the middle. The CDR3 sequence is CASSLGRDQPQHF. CDR3 DNA sequence: TGTGCCAGCAGCTTGGGACGGGATCAGCCCCAGCATTTT.

This chain connects TRBV18 to TRBJ2-7; possible D gene TRBD1, 5 bases. Germline values: CDR1 KGHSH, CDR2 LQKENI. The CDR3 spans 15 residues. V lost 2 bases to trimming and J lost 9 bases, with 20 bases between them. CDR3 region: CASSPSTSTVGVQYF. CDR3 DNA: TGTGCCAGCTCACCATCCACCTCGACAGTCGGCGTGCAGTACTTC.

The rearrangement links TRBV6-6 to TRBJ2-4; 7 bases map to TRBD1. The J segment lost 9 bases and the V segment lost 6 bases, leaving 8 bases of the junction unmatched. CDR1 is MNHNY, CDR2 SVGAGI, per germline (reference sequence). CDR3 length: 13 amino acids. CDR3: CASRAGQVGIQYF. CDR3 in DNA: TGTGCCAGCAGGGCAGGACAGGTCGGCATTCAGTACTTC.

V is TRBV3-1 (or the pseudogene TRBV3-2) and J is TRBJ1-5; no clear D. The germline V and J ends were trimmed by 0 bases and 7 bases, with 16 bases remaining between them. This CDR3 comprises 16 residues. Per the germline V gene, CDR1 is LGHDT and CDR2 is YNNKEL (reference sequence). The CDR3 is CASSQDLGGPAQPQHF. CDR3 coding DNA: TGTGCCAGCAGCCAAGATCTTGGCGGCCCCGCACAGCCCCAGCATTTT.

The chain uses TRBV5-6 and TRBJ1-6; D call uncertain. The CDR3 consists of 16 residues. Germline V gives CDR1 SGHDT, CDR2 YYEEEE. Trimming took off 4 bases at V and 0 bases at J, with 11 bases between the two ends. This chain's CDR3 is CASSRGLSSYNSPLHF. In nucleotides, the CDR3 is TGTGCCAGCAGCCGAGGACTGAGCTCCTATAATTCACCCCTCCACTTT. Using reference TRBV5-6 and TRBJ1-6 for the parts outside the CDR3, the full variable domain is DAGVTQSPTHLIKTRGQQVTLRCSPKSGHDTVSWYQQALGQGPQFIFQYYEEEERQRGNFPDRFSGHQFPNYSSELNVNALLLGDSALYLCASSRGLSSYNSPLHFGNGTRLTVT.

The V call is TRBV5-1, the J call TRBJ2-7; weak D call: TRBD2 (6 bases). CDR1 is SGHRS, CDR2 YFSETQ, per germline. Trimming took off 2 bases at V and 6 bases at J, with 18 bases between the two ends. The CDR3 has 15 residues. CDR3 bases: TGCGCCAGCAGCTTCGATGGGACTCGAGGGGTCGAGCAGTACTTC. It translates to CASSFDGTRGVEQYF.

The chain combines TRBV19 with TRBJ1-5, with D possibly TRBD1 on 5 matching bases. The CDR3 is 16 residues long. The V and J ends lost 3 bases and 3 bases respectively, with 15 bases between them. Germline CDR1 LNHDA, CDR2 SQIVND (reference sequence). CDR3 coding DNA: TGTGCCAGTAGTATTAGTAGGCGACAGAACAATCAGCCCCAGCATTTT. Its protein product is CASSISRRQNNQPQHF.

The chain uses TRBV18 and TRBJ1-4, with TRBD1 matching over 8 bases. J lost 2 bases, V lost 3 bases, and 5 bases had no gene match. CDR3 length: 16 amino acids. CDR1 is KGHSH and CDR2 is LQKENI in the germline V gene. The CDR3 reads CASSPNRQGTNEKLFF. CDR3 nucleotides: TGTGCCAGCTCACCTAATCGACAGGGGACTAATGAAAAACTGTTTTTT. The whole variable domain, remainder taken from reference TRBV18 and TRBJ1-4, is NAGVMQNPRHLVRRRGQEARLRCSPMKGHSHVYWYRQLPEEGLKFMVYLQKENIIDESGMPKERFSAEFPKEGPSILRIQQVVRGDSAAYFCASSPNRQGTNEKLFFGSGTQLSVL.

The chain joins TRBV29-1 to TRBJ2-2; 7 nucleotides agree with TRBD2. V trimming: 7 bases; J trimming: 1 base; junction bases outside the gene matches: 6. The germline CDR1 and CDR2 sequences are SQVTM and ANQGSEA. There are 14 residues in the CDR3. The CDR3 reads CSASGGRNTGELFF. CDR3 nucleotide sequence: TGCAGCGCCTCGGGCGGGAGGAACACCGGGGAGCTGTTTTTT.

The rearrangement links TRBV6-5 to TRBJ1-1; the D is unclear. Per the germline V gene, CDR1 is MNHEY and CDR2 is SVGAGI. V was pared by 2 bases and J by 0 bases, with 10 bases between. The CDR3 consists of 15 residues. The CDR3 sequence is CASSYDTLMNTEAFF. CDR3 bases: TGTGCCAGCAGTTACGACACACTCATGAACACTGAAGCTTTCTTT.

The V gene is TRBV7-3, the J gene TRBJ1-3; D is unclear. In germline, CDR1 is SGHTA, CDR2 FQGTGA. The V end lost 2 bases, the J end lost 0 bases, and 8 bases lay between the germline ends. The CDR3 consists of 15 residues. The CDR3 nucleotides are TGTGCCAGCAGCTTAGGCCCCAGCTCTGGAAACACCATATATTTT. This gives the protein CASSLGPSSGNTIYF.

This chain uses TRBV13 with TRBJ2-1; D may be TRBD2 (6 bases). Deletions cut 3 bases from V and 8 bases from J, with 11 bases between. The length of the CDR3 is 13 residues. Germline V gene sequence: CDR1 PRHDT, CDR2 FYEKMQ (reference sequence). CDR3 DNA sequence: TGTGCCAGCAGCTTCTGGGAGGCCCATGAGCAGTTCTTC. This translates into CASSFWEAHEQFF.

The chain carries TRBV27 and TRBJ1-5, with a weak D call TRBD1 (6 bases). V lost 0 bases, J lost 6 bases, and 12 bases lay in between. CDR1 is MNHEY and CDR2 is SMNVEV in the germline V gene (reference sequence). The CDR3 is made up of 15 amino acids. The chain's CDR3 is CASSLSNTGSQPQHF. For the CDR3, the DNA is TGTGCCAGCAGTTTATCGAATACAGGGAGTCAGCCCCAGCATTTT.